Listed here are 31 T cell receptor beta chains from one sample, sequenced in a study of T cell responses to AZD1222 COVID-19 vaccine. Clones were read by immunoSEQ multiplex PCR, and TCRdb kept only the in-frame ones, dropping some. The sample lists 90,000 to 100,000 clones, around 87% occurring once. Material: peripheral blood, obtained on day 0 of AZD1222 vaccination. The source of these receptors is an adult in good health.

This clone was seen only a few times. The chain couples TRBV6-4 to TRBJ2-2; a weak D match, TRBD2 (5 bases). CDR3 size: 14 residues. V lost 0 bases and J lost 3, with 5 bases in between. Germline CDR1 reads MRHNA; CDR2 reads SNTAGT. Here the CDR3 reads CASSDSEDTGELFF. As DNA, the CDR3 is TGTGCCAGCAGTGACTCGGAGGACACCGGGGAGCTGTTTTTT.

The chain couples TRBV7-9 to TRBJ2-2; D is perhaps TRBD1 or TRBD2 (5 bases each). V was shortened by 1 base and J by 3 bases, with 12 bases between the two germline ends. The CDR3 contains 16 residues. Germline assignment: CDR1 SEHNR and CDR2 FQNEAQ (reference sequence). CDR3 nucleotide sequence: TGTGCCAGCAGCTTAGGGTTTAGGGGAGACACCGGGGAGCTGTTTTTT. Its protein is CASSLGFRGDTGELFF.

The rearrangement joins TRBV28 to TRBJ1-2; TRBD1 might be the D (6 bases). V lost 2 bases and J lost 2, with 9 bases in between. The germline CDR1 and CDR2 sequences are MDHEN and SYDVKM. The CDR3 contains 14 residues. The CDR3 loop is CASSLTQGNYGYTF. As DNA, the CDR3 is TGTGCCAGCAGTTTAACGCAGGGGAACTATGGCTACACCTTC.

V gene TRBV27 combines with J gene TRBJ1-2, with TRBD1 identical over 9 bases. The germline V gene encodes CDR1 MNHEY and CDR2 SMNVEV (reference sequence). V lost 5 bases, J lost 8 bases, and 6 bases stayed unmatched. The CDR3 is 13 residues long. The CDR3 sequence: CASSLGTGWGYTF. CDR3 nucleotide sequence: TGTGCCAGCAGTCTCGGGACAGGGTGGGGCTACACCTTC.

The chain uses TRBV11-2 and TRBJ2-7; 8 positions match TRBD2. Germline CDR1 reads SGHAT; CDR2 reads FQNNGV. With V trimmed by 5 bases and J by 5 bases, 11 bases remained unmatched. This CDR3 spans 15 amino acids. In DNA form, the CDR3 reads TGTGCCAGCAGCGTAGGGGGACTAGGGAGCCACGAGCAGTACTTC. Translated, it gives CASSVGGLGSHEQYF.

The rearrangement uses TRBV5-6 and TRBJ2-7, with a tentative D call TRBD2 (5 bases). The ends were cut back, 4 bases at V and 2 bases at J, with 13 bases in the middle. Germline V gene lookup returns CDR1 SGHDT and CDR2 YYEEEE. The CDR3 runs to 14 residues. This chain's CDR3 is CASSLTTTTYEQYF. CDR3 bases: TGTGCCAGCAGCCTCACGACGACTACCTACGAGCAGTACTTC.

This chain uses TRBV28 with TRBJ2-3; TRBD2 matches at 10 bases. Germline CDR1 MDHEN, CDR2 SYDVKM. CDR3 size: 16 residues. Trimming removed 6 bases from V and 1 base from J; junction bases left unmatched: 7. This CDR3 reads CASSLAGEGGTDTQYF. DNA of the CDR3: TGTGCCAGCAGCCTAGCGGGAGAAGGCGGCACAGATACGCAGTATTTT.

This chain uses TRBV13 with TRBJ2-7; TRBD2 aligns across 12 bases. The germline CDR1 and CDR2 sequences are PRHDT and FYEKMQ (reference sequence). The CDR3 sequence is 16 residues long. V dropped 5 bases and J dropped 2; count of bases not matched to a gene: 7. CDR3: CASSGPTSGRAYEQYF. DNA for the CDR3: TGTGCCAGCAGCGGCCCGACTAGCGGGAGAGCCTACGAGCAGTACTTC.

In nucleotides, the CDR3 is TGTGCCAGCAGCTTAGCCAGGCCTAACTATGGCTACACCTTC. The encoded protein is CASSLARPNYGYTF. V usage is TRBV7-9 and J usage is TRBJ1-2; D ambiguous. Germline CDR1 reads SEHNR; CDR2 reads FQNEAQ (reference sequence). The V gene lost 0 bases and the J gene lost 0 bases, with 5 bases spanning the gap. This CDR3 spans 14 amino acids.

V and J are TRBV27 and TRBJ2-1; D remains unclear. Per germline, CDR1 MNHEY and CDR2 SMNVEV (reference sequence). Trimming took 8 bases from V and 0 from J, leaving 14 bases between them. This CDR3 comprises 15 residues. CDR3 bases: TGTGCCAGCTCCTTTGAGCGAAACTCCTACAATGAGCAGTTCTTC. This gives the protein CASSFERNSYNEQFF.

As for this clone: Other nucleotide sequences from this sample produce the same CDR3. This chain connects TRBV18 to TRBJ2-5; D gene uncertain. The germline V gene encodes CDR1 KGHSH and CDR2 LQKENI. V was clipped by 2 bases and J by 5 bases, with 3 bases between them. This CDR3 comprises 11 residues. Written as DNA, the CDR3 is TGTGCCAGCTCACCAAAGGAGACCCAGTACTTC. Amino acid sequence: CASSPKETQYF. Full variable domain (outside the CDR3, taken from reference TRBV18 and TRBJ2-5): NAGVMQNPRHLVRRRGQEARLRCSPMKGHSHVYWYRQLPEEGLKFMVYLQKENIIDESGMPKERFSAEFPKEGPSILRIQQVVRGDSAAYFCASSPKETQYFGPGTRLLVL.

CDR3 protein: CASSEWGGSPLHF. For the CDR3, the DNA is TGTGCCAGTAGCGAGTGGGGAGGTTCACCCCTCCACTTT. This chain links TRBV19 with TRBJ1-6; D call uncertain. V was cut by 6 bases and J by 9 bases, with 12 bases left in between. CDR1 and CDR2 (germline): LNHDA, SQIVND (reference sequence). The CDR3 has 13 residues.

The chain joins TRBV5-1 to TRBJ2-7; 8 bases agree with TRBD2. This CDR3 region has 15 residues. With 0 bases clipped from V and 2 bases from J, the junction kept 4 bases outside the gene matches. The germline V gene has CDR1 SGHRS and CDR2 YFSETQ. The CDR3 protein is CASSLAGGNTYEQYF. The CDR3 region has the DNA TGCGCCAGCAGCTTGGCGGGAGGGAATACCTACGAGCAGTACTTC.

The J gene is TRBJ1-1, the V gene TRBV5-1; D perhaps matches TRBD1 (6 bases). Germline lookup yields CDR1 SGHRS and CDR2 YFSETQ. The V gene lost 0 bases and the J gene lost 2 bases, with 8 bases spanning the gap. The CDR3 is 14 amino acids. The CDR3 spells CASSLGQVNTEAFF. The CDR3 bases are TGCGCCAGCAGCTTGGGACAGGTTAACACTGAAGCTTTCTTT.

The chain employs TRBV5-1 and TRBJ2-3; no reliable D call. The CDR3 sequence is 16 residues long. CDR1 SGHRS and CDR2 YFSETQ come from the germline V gene. The V and J ends lost 0 bases and 1 base respectively, with 12 bases between them. In DNA form, the CDR3 reads TGCGCCAGCAGCTTGGAAGCGAAAAAAGGCACAGATACGCAGTATTTT. This codes for CASSLEAKKGTDTQYF. The complete variable domain, with remaining parts taken from reference TRBV5-1 and TRBJ2-3, reads KAGVTQTPRYLIKTRGQQVTLSCSPISGHRSVSWYQQTPGQGLQFLFEYFSETQRNKGNFPGRFSGRQFSNSRSEMNVSTLELGDSALYLCASSLEAKKGTDTQYFGPGTRLTVL.

V usage is TRBV19 and J usage is TRBJ1-2, with TRBD1 identical over 10 bases. The germline CDR1 and CDR2 sequences are LNHDA and SQIVND (reference sequence). The CDR3 is 15 amino acids. The J segment lost 8 bases and the V segment lost 5 bases, leaving 11 bases of the junction unmatched. CDR3 region: CASSPWDRGYEGYTF. The CDR3 DNA follows: TGTGCCAGTAGTCCGTGGGACAGGGGATACGAAGGCTACACCTTC.

This rearrangement joins TRBV5-4 to TRBJ2-7; D remains ambiguous. The CDR3 consists of 14 residues. Germline values: CDR1 SGHNT, CDR2 YYREEE (reference sequence). Trimming shortened V by 5 bases and J by 0 bases, and 12 bases separated the two germline ends. CDR3: CASRKDLHSYEQYF. The CDR3 DNA reads as TGTGCCAGCAGAAAAGACTTACACTCCTACGAGCAGTACTTC.

The CDR3, as DNA: TGCGCCAGCAGCACCCGGACAGGGGAAGCGAGCAATCAGCCCCAGCATTTT. Protein: CASSTRTGEASNQPQHF. This chain links TRBV4-1 with TRBJ1-5; 9 bases agree with TRBD1. V lost 5 bases, J lost 1 base, and 9 bases stayed unmatched. Germline lookup yields CDR1 MGHRA and CDR2 YSYEKL. The CDR3 totals 17 residues.

The chain uses TRBV19 and TRBJ2-2, with D possibly called TRBD1 or TRBD2 (5 bases each). CDR1 is LNHDA, CDR2 SQIVND, per germline (reference sequence). There are 14 residues in the CDR3. V was pared by 10 bases and J by 2 bases, with 14 bases between. CDR3 DNA: TGTGCCACCGGGGCTAGCCTTAACACCGGGGAGCTGTTTTTT. Protein: CATGASLNTGELFF. The full variable domain, in which reference TRBV19 and TRBJ2-2 provide the parts outside the CDR3, is DGGITQSPKYLFRKEGQNVTLSCEQNLNHDAMYWYRQDPGQGLRLIYYSQIVNDFQKGDIAEGYSVSREKKESFPLTVTSAQKNPTAFYLCATGASLNTGELFFGEGSRLTVL.

The V call is TRBV28, the J call TRBJ1-2, with D possibly being TRBD1 (6 bases). With 5 bases removed from V and 4 bases from J, the gap between germline ends came to 14 bases. Germline assignment: CDR1 MDHEN and CDR2 SYDVKM. This CDR3 has 14 residues. The DNA for the CDR3 is TGTGCCAGCAGTATCTTAGGGGGGCTCTATGGCTACACCTTC. It specifies CASSILGGLYGYTF.

The chain joins TRBV19 to TRBJ2-1; 14 positions match TRBD2. CDR3 length: 15 amino acids. Per the germline V gene, CDR1 is LNHDA and CDR2 is SQIVND (reference sequence). The V segment lost 1 base and the J segment 10 bases; nucleotides outside the gene matches: 3. CDR3 amino acids: CASSIGGLAGDEQFF. CDR3 in DNA: TGTGCCAGTAGTATAGGGGGACTAGCGGGAGACGAGCAGTTCTTC.

The rearrangement joins TRBV2 to TRBJ2-6; D may be TRBD1 (5 bases). Between the trimmed V and J ends, which lost 3 bases and 8 bases, there was a span of 14 bases. CDR1 SNHLY and CDR2 FYNNEI come from the germline V gene. The CDR3 has 15 amino acids. CDR3 protein: CASSDILGEPNVLTF. DNA for the CDR3: TGTGCCAGCAGTGATATTTTAGGGGAACCCAACGTCCTGACTTTC.

V gene TRBV13 combines with J gene TRBJ2-1; 7 nucleotides align to TRBD1. V lost 5 bases, J lost 5 bases, and 9 bases stayed unmatched. The CDR3 runs to 15 residues. Germline assignment: CDR1 PRHDT and CDR2 FYEKMQ (reference sequence). The CDR3 region has the DNA TGTGCCAGCAGCCCCCGACAGGGATCTCACAATGAGCAGTTCTTC. This codes for CASSPRQGSHNEQFF.

The V and J genes are TRBV7-2 and TRBJ2-1, with D perhaps matching TRBD1 (5 bases). Trimming shortened V by 4 bases and J by 13 bases, and 20 bases separated the two germline ends. The germline gives CDR1 SGHTA, CDR2 FQGNSA. CDR3 length: 14 amino acids. The CDR3 spells CASSSGLSPGLQFF. CDR3 sequence (DNA): TGTGCCAGCAGCTCCGGGTTGTCGCCAGGGCTTCAGTTCTTC.

The chain employs TRBV19 and TRBJ1-2; D not certain. Germline V gene sequence: CDR1 LNHDA, CDR2 SQIVND (reference sequence). The V end was cut by 7 bases, the J end by 2 bases, with 11 bases between. CDR3 length equals 13 residues. The CDR3 reads CASNRELNYGYTF. In DNA form, the CDR3 reads TGTGCCAGTAATCGAGAACTAAACTATGGCTACACCTTC.

This sequence joins TRBV4-1 and TRBJ2-7, with D possibly matching TRBD1 (6 bases). V was trimmed by 1 base and J by 3 bases, leaving 13 bases between them. The CDR3 extends over 15 amino acids. Germline loops: CDR1 MGHRA, CDR2 YSYEKL. Written as DNA, the CDR3 is TGCGCCAGCAGCCAAGTTACAGGGACGGACTACGAGCAGTACTTC. Encoded protein: CASSQVTGTDYEQYF.

The rearrangement links TRBV5-4 to TRBJ1-1; D ambiguous. The CDR3 runs to 14 residues. The V gene lost 2 bases and the J gene lost 4 bases, with 12 bases spanning the gap. From germline, CDR1 is SGHNT and CDR2 YYREEE (reference sequence). The CDR3 DNA is TGTGCCAGCAGCTTCGGGAGAGCGACCACTGAAGCTTTCTTT. Translating it yields CASSFGRATTEAFF.

This chain's CDR3 is CASSLAGQPQHF. In DNA form, the CDR3 reads TGCGCCAGCAGCTTGGCTGGCCAGCCCCAGCATTTT. The chain combines TRBV5-1 with TRBJ1-5; D ambiguous. The CDR3 covers 12 residues. V was shortened by 0 bases and J by 7 bases, with 5 bases between the two germline ends. The germline V gene has CDR1 SGHRS and CDR2 YFSETQ.

This chain joins TRBV19 and TRBJ1-1, with D possibly matching TRBD1 (5 bases). Germline V gives CDR1 LNHDA, CDR2 SQIVND (reference sequence). This CDR3 contains 14 residues. The V and J ends lost 3 bases and 0 bases respectively, with 8 bases between them. The CDR3 here is CASSIGGMNTEAFF. In DNA form, the CDR3 reads TGTGCCAGTAGTATTGGGGGAATGAACACTGAAGCTTTCTTT.

The CDR3: CASSYDRGYGYTF. CDR3 in DNA: TGTGCCAGCAGTTATGACAGGGGCTATGGCTACACCTTC. The chain couples TRBV28 to TRBJ1-2, with 8 bases matching TRBD1. Per germline, CDR1 MDHEN and CDR2 SYDVKM. The CDR3 extends over 13 amino acids. With 4 bases clipped from V and 4 bases from J, the junction kept 2 bases outside the gene matches.

This clone was recorded only once. V is TRBV9 and J is TRBJ2-5; unclear D gene. CDR3 length: 15 amino acids. The germline V gene encodes CDR1 SGDLS and CDR2 YYNGEE. V lost 4 bases and J 5 bases, leaving 18 bases between the germline ends. In DNA form, the CDR3 reads TGTGCCAGCAGCTTCCAAGGGATTTCTTGGGAGACCCAGTACTTC. Residues: CASSFQGISWETQYF.